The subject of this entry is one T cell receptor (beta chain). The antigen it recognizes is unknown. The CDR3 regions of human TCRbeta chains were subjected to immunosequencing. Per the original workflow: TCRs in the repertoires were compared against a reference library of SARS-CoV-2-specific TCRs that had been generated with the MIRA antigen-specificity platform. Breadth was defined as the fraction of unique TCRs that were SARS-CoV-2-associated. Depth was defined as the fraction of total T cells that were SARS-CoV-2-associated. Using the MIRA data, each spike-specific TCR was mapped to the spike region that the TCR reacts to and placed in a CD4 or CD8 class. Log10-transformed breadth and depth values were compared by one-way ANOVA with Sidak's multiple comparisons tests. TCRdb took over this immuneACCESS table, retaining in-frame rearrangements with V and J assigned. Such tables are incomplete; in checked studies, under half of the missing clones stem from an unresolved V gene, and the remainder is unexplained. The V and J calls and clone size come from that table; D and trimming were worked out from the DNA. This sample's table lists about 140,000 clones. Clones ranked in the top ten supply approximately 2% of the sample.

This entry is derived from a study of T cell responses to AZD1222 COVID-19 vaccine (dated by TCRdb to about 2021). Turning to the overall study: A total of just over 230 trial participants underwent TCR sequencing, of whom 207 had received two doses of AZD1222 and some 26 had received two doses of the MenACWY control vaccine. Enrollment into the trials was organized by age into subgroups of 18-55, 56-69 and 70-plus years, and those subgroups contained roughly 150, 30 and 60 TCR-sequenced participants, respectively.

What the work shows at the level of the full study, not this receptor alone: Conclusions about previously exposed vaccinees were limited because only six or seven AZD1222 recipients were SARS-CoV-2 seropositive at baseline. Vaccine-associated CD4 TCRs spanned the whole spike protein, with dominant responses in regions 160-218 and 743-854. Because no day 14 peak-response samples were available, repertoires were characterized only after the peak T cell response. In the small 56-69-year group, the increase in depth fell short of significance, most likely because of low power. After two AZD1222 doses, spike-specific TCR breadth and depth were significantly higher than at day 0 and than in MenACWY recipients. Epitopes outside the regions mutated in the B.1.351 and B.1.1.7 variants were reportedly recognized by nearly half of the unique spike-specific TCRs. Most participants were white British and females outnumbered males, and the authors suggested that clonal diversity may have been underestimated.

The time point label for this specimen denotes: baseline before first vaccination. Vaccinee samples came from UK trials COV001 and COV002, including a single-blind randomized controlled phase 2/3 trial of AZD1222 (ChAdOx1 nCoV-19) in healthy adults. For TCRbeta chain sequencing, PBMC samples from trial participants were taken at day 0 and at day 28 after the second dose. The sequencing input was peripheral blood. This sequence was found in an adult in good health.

The DNA sequence is TGTGCCAGCGGGAACGGCTATTCACCCCTCCACTTT. Translated, it reads CASGNGYSPLHF. The chain is assembled from TRBV12-3 or TRBV12-4 and TRBJ1-6, with the identity of the D gene unclear. The CDR3, cysteine through phenylalanine, is 12 amino acids long. CDR3 DNA only is kept here, 36 bases in frame from base 1. V is shortened by 8 bases, J by 8 bases, and the region joining them spans 10 bases.